Listed below are T cell receptor beta chains from one sample, sequenced in a study of graft-versus-host responses after intestinal transplantation. Sequencing was performed with immunoSEQ multiplex PCR; in TCRdb, only in-frame clones are kept and a portion is missing. The sample lists some 77,000 clones, approximately 92% occurring once. The specimen was PBMCs, collected 98 days after intestinal transplantation. The receptor set was obtained from a human patient who received an intestinal transplant, so some T cells may come from the graft donor. Each CDR3 is given with its conserved first and last residue. A D gene is named only where the DNA matches it firmly. Expanded clones get a size class; other rows say once, few or many, or leave the size out.

J gene | D gene | V gene | clone size | CDR3 DNA | CDR3 protein
TRBJ1-1 | . | TRBV6-6 | . | TGTGCCAGCACCGACAGGTTGAACACTGAAGCTTTCTTT | CASTDRLNTEAFF
TRBJ2-3 | . | TRBV2 | . | TGTGCCAGCAGTGAACAGGGTAGCGGCCTAGGGCCAGATACGCAGTATTTT | CASSEQGSGLGPDTQYF
TRBJ2-7 | . | TRBV5-1 | . | TGCGCCAGCAGCTCTGGTATTAGCGCCTCCTACGAGCAGTACTTC | CASSSGISASYEQYF
TRBJ2-1 | . | TRBV6-1 | . | TGTGCCAGCAGTGAAGCGCGAGGGGGACGCTCCTACAATGAGCAGTTCTTC | CASSEARGGRSYNEQFF
TRBJ2-7 | TRBD1 | TRBV11-2 | . | TGTGCCAGCAGCTTAGGGACAGGTGGCTACGAGCAGTACTTC | CASSLGTGGYEQYF
TRBJ2-2 | . | TRBV7-2 | . | TGTGCCAGCAGCCCGTATGTAGACCACACCGGGGAGCTGTTTTTT | CASSPYVDHTGELFF
TRBJ1-2 | . | TRBV19 | . | TGTGCCAGTAGTATGGAACAAATCTATGGCTACACCTTC | CASSMEQIYGYTF
TRBJ1-1 | . | TRBV2 | . | TGTGCCAGCAGTGACAGGAACACTGAAGCTTTCTTT | CASSDRNTEAFF
TRBJ1-5 | TRBD1 | TRBV6-5 | . | TGTGCCAGCAGGTCAGGGGGCGCGGGGTTTCAGCCCCAGCATTTT | CASRSGGAGFQPQHF
TRBJ2-1 | TRBD2 | TRBV25-1 | . | TGTGCCAGCAGTGATGCGGGAGGGGACAATGAGCAGTTCTTC | CASSDAGGDNEQFF
TRBJ2-7 | . | TRBV6-1 | . | TGTGCCAGCAGTGAACCCTCGTCGATTTACGAGCAGTACTTC | CASSEPSSIYEQYF
TRBJ2-2 | . | TRBV6-4 | . | TGTGCCAGCAGTCCAGGGAACACCGGGGAGCTGTTTTTT | CASSPGNTGELFF
TRBJ2-1 | . | TRBV6-5 | . | TGTGCCAGCAGTTACGGTCAGATCTCCTACAATGAGCAGTTCTTC | CASSYGQISYNEQFF
TRBJ2-7 | . | TRBV5-1 | few | TGCGCCAGCAGCTTGGGGGGGTACGAGCAGTACTTC | CASSLGGYEQYF
TRBJ1-2 | TRBD1 | TRBV6-1 | . | TGTGCCAGCAGTGGGACAGGGATTGACTACACCTTC | CASSGTGIDYTF
TRBJ1-2 | TRBD1 | TRBV4-3 | . | TGCGCCAGCAGCCATACAACAGGGGGCTACGACTATGGCTACACCTTC | CASSHTTGGYDYGYTF
TRBJ1-6 | TRBD1 | TRBV6-6 | once | TGTGCCAGCAGCCCTCAGGGGGAACCCCTCCACTTT | CASSPQGEPLHF
TRBJ2-7 | . | TRBV28 | . | TGTGCCAGCAGTTTAGGTCAGACCTACGAGCAGTACTTC | CASSLGQTYEQYF
TRBJ2-2 | . | TRBV14 | . | TGTGCCAGCAGCCAACCGGGATACACCGGGGAGCTGTTTTTT | CASSQPGYTGELFF
TRBJ2-3 | . | TRBV6-1 | . | TGTGCCAGCAGTGTTACAGAAAGCACAGATACGCAGTATTTT | CASSVTESTDTQYF
TRBJ2-7 | . | TRBV12-1 | . | TGTGCCAGCACCCTCCGCCGGGACTCCCCTTCCTACGAGCAGTACTTC | CASTLRRDSPSYEQYF
TRBJ2-7 | . | TRBV2 | . | TGTGCCAGCCTCTCCTACGAGCAGTACTTC | CASLSYEQYF
TRBJ2-7 | . | TRBV6-5 | . | TGTGCCAGCAGTGAAGGTTACTACGAGCAGTACTTC | CASSEGYYEQYF
TRBJ2-7 | . | TRBV30 | . | TGTGCCTGGAGTCCCAATGGGGACTACGAGCAGTACTTC | CAWSPNGDYEQYF
TRBJ2-1 | TRBD2 | TRBV7-2 | . | TGTGCCAGCAGCTTATCCCTTACTAGCGGGAGTATTGGAAGTGAGCAGTTCTTC | CASSLSLTSGSIGSEQFF
TRBJ2-7 | . | TRBV29-1 | . | TGCAGCGTGCGCGAGACGGATACCTCCGAGCAGTACTTC | CSVRETDTSEQYF
TRBJ2-7 | TRBD1 | TRBV6-6 | few | TGTGCCAGCAGTCCTCGGGACAGCTTCTACGAGCAGTACTTC | CASSPRDSFYEQYF
TRBJ2-7 | . | TRBV5-1 | . | TGCGCCAGCACTGACGGACCGGGGGAGCAGTACTTC | CASTDGPGEQYF
TRBJ1-6 | . | TRBV7-9 | . | TGTGCCAGCAGCGCCCCTGCGGGACTCTCGGGGTCACCCCTCCACTTT | CASSAPAGLSGSPLHF
TRBJ2-5 | . | TRBV2 | . | TGTGCCAGCAGTGGGGGGGGCTGGGAGACCCAGTACTTC | CASSGGGWETQYF
TRBJ2-1 | . | TRBV21-1 | . | TGTGCCAGCAGCTATAACCGGGACAGCGCCGCTCGTGAGCAGTTCTTC | CASSYNRDSAAREQFF
TRBJ2-7 | . | TRBV29-1 | . | TGCAGCGTTGTCGTCTGGCAGGCTCGAGGCGAGCAGTACTTC | CSVVVWQARGEQYF
TRBJ2-2 | . | TRBV19 | . | TGTGCCACCCCTACCGGGGGCACCGGGGAGCTGTTTTTT | CATPTGGTGELFF
TRBJ2-5 | . | TRBV19 | . | TGTGCCAGTAGTCCACGGAGGGGGTGGAGGGAGACCCAGTACTTC | CASSPRRGWRETQYF
TRBJ1-6 | . | TRBV21-1 | . | TGTGCCAGCAGCATCCAAAAAAAGGACAGGTTTAATTCACCCCTCCACTTT | CASSIQKKDRFNSPLHF
TRBJ1-1 | . | TRBV20-1 | . | TGCAGTACAGAGGACAACACTGAAGCTTTCTTT | CSTEDNTEAFF
TRBJ1-6 | TRBD1 | TRBV27 | . | TGTGCCAGCAGTTTGGACAGGGGGCTTTTCTATAATTCACCCCTCCACTTT | CASSLDRGLFYNSPLHF
TRBJ2-5 | TRBD2 | TRBV28 | . | TGTGCCAGCAGTTCCCCCTCTAGCGGGTACTACCAAGAGACCCAGTACTTC | CASSSPSSGYYQETQYF
TRBJ2-5 | . | TRBV9 | once | TGTGCCAGCAGCGTAGGAGGGAAAGGGACCCAGTACTTC | CASSVGGKGTQYF
TRBJ2-5 | TRBD2 | TRBV13 | once | TGTGCCAGCAGCGGGACTAGCGGGCGAGAGACCCAGTACTTC | CASSGTSGRETQYF
TRBJ2-3 | TRBD2 | TRBV11-2 | once | TGTGCCAGCAGCTTAGACCTAGGACTAGCGGGAGGCGTCGGCACAGATACGCAGTATTTT | CASSLDLGLAGGVGTDTQYF
TRBJ2-7 | TRBD1 | TRBV2 | . | TGTGCCAGCGTTCGTGGGACAGGCGAGCAGTACTTC | CASVRGTGEQYF
TRBJ2-7 | . | TRBV6-1 | once | TGTGCCAGCAGTGAAGCCGGTGCATGGGGCTACGAGCAGTACTTC | CASSEAGAWGYEQYF
TRBJ2-5 | . | TRBV6-5 | once | TGTGCCAGCAGTTACGACATCACAAGCGAGGCCCAGTACTTC | CASSYDITSEAQYF
TRBJ2-5 | TRBD2 | TRBV20-1 | . | TGCAGTGCTTCTAGCGGGACCCAGTACTTC | CSASSGTQYF